This TCR beta chain was found in a study of blood T cell repertoires in COVID-19. The wider study: Samples taken during acute and convalescent COVID-19 were collected in the United States, Italy and Spain.

This clone occurred a few times. This CDR3 region has 15 residues. CDR1 is MNHEY and CDR2 is SMNVEV in the germline V gene (reference sequence). With 2 bases clipped from V and 4 bases from J, the junction kept 5 bases outside the gene matches. Authors' analysis steps: Nucleated cell number was recorded as an estimate derived from reference gene primer amplification. Profiled with immunoSEQ multiplex PCR; TCRdb holds only in-frame clones, not every one. V, J and clone size derive from that table, while D and trimming were established from the DNA sequence. The table lists approximately 220,000 clones, about four fifths of them singletons.

The TCR was taken from a woman at least 80 years old with acute or convalescent COVID-19. The specimen was peripheral blood. This chain connects TRBV27 to TRBJ2-5; the match to TRBD2 covers 9 bases. The chain's CDR3 is CASSLSGREGETQYF. In DNA, the CDR3 is TGTGCCAGCAGTTTAAGTGGGCGGGAGGGAGAGACCCAGTACTTC.